These 17 T cell receptor beta chains were all obtained from the same sample, sequenced in a study of shared clonotypes between healthy human individuals. Clones were sequenced by immunoSEQ multiplex PCR, and TCRdb holds only the in-frame ones, with some missing. The sample holds some 630,000 clones, 72% seen once. Sequencing used memory CD4+ T cells sorted from blood. The subset denotes: CD45RA-negative fraction. The receptors shown here come from a woman in her twenties or thirties in good health.

The gene calls are TRBV29-1 and TRBJ2-1; 12 nucleotides align to TRBD2. V dropped 4 bases and J dropped 10; count of bases not matched to a gene: 2. Germline CDR1 and CDR2: SQVTM and ANQGSEA. The CDR3 consists of 12 residues. CDR3 DNA: TGCAGCGTTGGACTAGCGGGAGTGGAGCAGTTCTTC. This gives the protein CSVGLAGVEQFF.

The CDR3 DNA follows: TGTGCCAGCAGCTTAGAATGGGGTGGGGACATTCAGTACTTC. Translated: CASSLEWGGDIQYF. The rearrangement joins TRBV7-2 to TRBJ2-4; unclear D gene. The V and J ends lost 1 base and 8 bases respectively, with 12 bases between them. The CDR3 is 14 amino acids. Germline-derived CDR1 and CDR2 are SGHTA and FQGNSA.

This clone has only a few counts. The genes are TRBV28 and TRBJ1-2, with 10 bases that match TRBD1. The CDR3 contains 13 residues. From germline, CDR1 is MDHEN and CDR2 SYDVKM. V was clipped by 7 bases and J by 9 bases; unmatched bases: 8. CDR3 nucleotides: TGTGCCAGCACCATGGGACAGGGGCTGAGCTACACCTTC. Amino acid sequence: CASTMGQGLSYTF.

The chain is built from TRBV10-3 and TRBJ1-1; 10 bases match TRBD1. V was clipped by 5 bases and J by 5 bases; unmatched bases: 5. The length of the CDR3 is 14 residues. Germline-derived CDR1 and CDR2 are ENHRY and SYGVKD. CDR3 amino acids: CAISRQGAETEAFF. The CDR3 coding sequence is TGTGCCATCAGTCGACAGGGGGCGGAAACTGAAGCTTTCTTT.

The CDR3 here is CASSVTRILSYEQYF. The CDR3 DNA reads TGTGCCAGCAGCGTCACAAGGATTCTCTCCTACGAGCAGTACTTC. This chain joins TRBV7-8 and TRBJ2-7; the D is unclear. V dropped 5 bases and J dropped 0 bases, with 14 bases sitting between them. CDR1 is SGHVS and CDR2 is FQNEAQ in the germline V gene. The length of the CDR3 is 15 residues.

This clone was recorded once. An end of the junction does not agree with germline; a read error may underlie this. The rearrangement links TRBV7-9 to TRBJ2-1, with D possibly matching TRBD2 (6 bases). The CDR3 runs to 16 residues. Germline values: CDR1 SEHNR, CDR2 FQNEAQ (reference sequence). The CDR3 is CASSLPGRVSSNEQFF. Written as DNA, the CDR3 is TGTGCCAGCAGCTTACCCGGGAGAGTATCCTCCAATGAGCAGTTCTTC.

The chain combines TRBV7-9 with TRBJ2-3, with TRBD1 matching over 10 bases. This CDR3 comprises 16 residues. V shed 5 bases and J 2 bases; nucleotides not matched to a gene: 7. The V gene's germline CDR1 is SEHNR and CDR2 FQNEAQ (reference sequence). The CDR3 DNA reads as TGTGCCAGCAGCCGCCGCGGGACAGGGGCCACAGATACGCAGTATTTT. Translating gives CASSRRGTGATDTQYF.

The table lists this clone with a few counts. The rearrangement uses TRBV7-9 and TRBJ2-7; D is unresolved. Germline assignment: CDR1 SEHNR and CDR2 FQNEAQ (reference sequence). CDR3 length equals 15 residues. Deletions cut 2 bases from V and 0 bases from J, with 11 bases between. The CDR3 DNA reads as TGTGCCAGCAGCTTAAAGCTCCTCAGCTCCTACGAGCAGTACTTC. Its translation is CASSLKLLSSYEQYF.

This sequence joins TRBV28 and TRBJ2-7; 7 positions agree with TRBD1. CDR1 is MDHEN and CDR2 is SYDVKM in the germline V gene. With V trimmed by 5 bases and J by 2 bases, 6 bases remained unmatched. The CDR3 extends over 14 amino acids. The CDR3 nucleotides read TGTGCCAGCAGTATCCCGGGACAGCCCTACGAGCAGTACTTC. It codes for CASSIPGQPYEQYF.

About this clone: Other DNA sequences from this sample encode an identical CDR3 as well. This sequence joins TRBV4-1 and TRBJ1-2; a possible D gene is TRBD1 (6 bases). The germline V and J ends were trimmed by 1 base and 2 bases, with 14 bases remaining between them. Germline V gene lookup returns CDR1 MGHRA and CDR2 YSYEKL. CDR3 length: 16 residues. The CDR3, as DNA: TGCGCCAGCAGCCAAGGAGGGCACAGGGAGAACTATGGCTACACCTTC. Translating it yields CASSQGGHRENYGYTF.

The chain recombines TRBV7-9 with TRBJ2-7, with D perhaps TRBD1 (6 bases). The CDR3 is 14 residues long. Trimming removed 5 bases from V and 1 base from J, with 12 bases in between. CDR1 is SEHNR, CDR2 FQNEAQ, per germline (reference sequence). The CDR3 coding sequence is TGTGCCAGCAGCCTACTGACAGGTTCCTACGAGCAGTACTTC. Protein: CASSLLTGSYEQYF.

CDR3 DNA sequence: TGTGCCAGCAGCTTAGCCCTTTCTGGACTAGCGGGGAAAGAGACCCAGTACTTC. Translating gives CASSLALSGLAGKETQYF. The chain uses TRBV11-2 and TRBJ2-5; 12 bases are a match to TRBD2. The length of the CDR3 is 18 residues. Trimming at V came to 1 base and at J to 3 bases, leaving 9 bases not matched to a gene. Germline values: CDR1 SGHAT, CDR2 FQNNGV.

This rearrangement joins TRBV2 to TRBJ1-1; D remains unclear. Deletions cut 6 bases from V and 8 bases from J, with 16 bases between. Germline loops: CDR1 SNHLY, CDR2 FYNNEI. CDR3 size: 13 residues. CDR3 region: CASSALGRIEAFF. DNA of the CDR3: TGTGCCAGCAGCGCCCTAGGTAGGATCGAAGCTTTCTTT.

This sequence joins TRBV18 and TRBJ1-1; a possible D gene is TRBD1 (5 bases). V was pared by 7 bases and J by 10 bases, with 34 bases between. This CDR3 is built from 18 residues. Germline V lookup: CDR1 KGHSH, CDR2 LQKENI. CDR3 in DNA: TGTGCCAGCTATACATATCCGGGAACAGGAACCCCACTGAGGCCAGCTTTCTTT. Protein product: CASYTYPGTGTPLRPAFF. The full variable domain, its missing parts supplied by reference TRBV18 and TRBJ1-1, is NAGVMQNPRHLVRRRGQEARLRCSPMKGHSHVYWYRQLPEEGLKFMVYLQKENIIDESGMPKERFSAEFPKEGPSILRIQQVVRGDSAAYFCASYTYPGTGTPLRPAFFGQGTRLTVV.

The chain employs TRBV20-1 and TRBJ2-7, with a possible D match to TRBD2 (5 bases). V was pared by 3 bases and J by 12 bases, with 12 bases between. CDR1 is DFQATT, CDR2 SNEGSKA, per germline (reference sequence). The CDR3 consists of 10 residues. CDR3 in DNA: TGCAGTGCTAGTAGCCGGGGTCTGTACTTC. This translates into CSASSRGLYF.

V gene TRBV30 combines with J gene TRBJ2-5; no reliable D call. This CDR3 contains 12 residues. From germline, CDR1 is GTSNPN and CDR2 SVGIG (reference sequence). Trimming pared 2 bases from V and 2 bases from J, leaving 6 bases between. CDR3 loop: CAWSPQQETQYF. The DNA for the CDR3 is TGTGCCTGGAGTCCCCAGCAAGAGACCCAGTACTTC.

Here the CDR3 DNA reads TGTGCCAGCAGCTTATCGGTGTTGGTAGCCAAAAACATTCAGTACTTC. Translation gives CASSLSVLVAKNIQYF. The chain recombines TRBV7-2 with TRBJ2-4, with D unresolved. The V gene lost 2 bases and the J gene lost 0 bases, with 11 bases spanning the gap. From germline, CDR1 is SGHTA and CDR2 FQGNSA. This CDR3 has 16 amino acids. Looking up the rest from reference TRBV7-2 and TRBJ2-4 gives the full variable domain: GAGVSQSPSNKVTEKGKDVELRCDPISGHTALYWYRQSLGQGLEFLIYFQGNSAPDKSGLPSDRFSAERTGGSVSTLTIQRTQQEDSAVYLCASSLSVLVAKNIQYFGAGTRLSVL.